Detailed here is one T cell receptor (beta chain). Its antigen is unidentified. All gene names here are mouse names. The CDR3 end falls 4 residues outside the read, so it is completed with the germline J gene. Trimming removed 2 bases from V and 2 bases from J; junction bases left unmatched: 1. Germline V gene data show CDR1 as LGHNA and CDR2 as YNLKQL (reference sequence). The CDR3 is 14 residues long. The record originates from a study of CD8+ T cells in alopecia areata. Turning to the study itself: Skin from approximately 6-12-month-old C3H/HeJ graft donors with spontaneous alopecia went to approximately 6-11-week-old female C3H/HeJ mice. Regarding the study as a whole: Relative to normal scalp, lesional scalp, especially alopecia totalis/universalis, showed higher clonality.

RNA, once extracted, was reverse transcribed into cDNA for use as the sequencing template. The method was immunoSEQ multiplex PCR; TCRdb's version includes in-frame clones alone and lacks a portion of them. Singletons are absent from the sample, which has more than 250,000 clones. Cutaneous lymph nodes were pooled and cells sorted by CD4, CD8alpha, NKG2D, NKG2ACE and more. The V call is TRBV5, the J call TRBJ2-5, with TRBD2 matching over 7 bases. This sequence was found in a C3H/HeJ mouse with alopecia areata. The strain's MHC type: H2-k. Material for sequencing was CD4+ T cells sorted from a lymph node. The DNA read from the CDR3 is TGTGCCAGCAGCCAATGGGGGGTCCAAGAC. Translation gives CASSQWGVQD. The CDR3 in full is CASSQWGVQDTQYF.